This TCR beta chain came from a study of identical twins. The study, taken as a whole, reports: Modeled out-of-frame TCR alpha sharing in monozygotic twins fell below observed levels.

Donors uniformly comprised healthy Caucasians. With respect to this clonotype: Its specificity is unknown.

Template switching added a universal primer site; cDNA carried unique molecular identifiers. From the 5' RACE reads, TCRdb called clonotypes with MiXCR, one entry per CDR3 protein. In the table there are 1.5 million to 2 million distinct CDR3 sequences, about 32% of which are singletons. The CDR3 is 17 amino acids. The germline CDR1 and CDR2 sequences are SGHTA and FQGNSA. The chain has TRBV7-2 and TRBJ2-1; TRBD2 agrees at 12 bases. The end of the DNA aligns better with TRBJ2-7, so the J call may be wrong. The sequencing input was cord blood. This sequence was found in a newborn girl in good health. CDR3 coding DNA: TGTGCCAGCAGCTTCGCTCGACTAGCGGGGGTATACAATGAGCAGTACTTC. Translation gives CASSFARLAGVYNEQYF.